This TCR beta chain was obtained from a study of T cells in Graves' hyperthyroidism and ophthalmopathy. Researchers took RNA transcripts and amplified the TCR beta CDR3 regions from them. First-round RT-PCR of the TCR CDR3 relied on the HTBI primer set. TCRdb re-analysed the multiplex PCR reads in MiXCR, keeping a single row per CDR3 protein. The table lists some 510,000 distinct CDR3 sequences, under 25% of them singletons. Of note for this clonotype: Its target is not known.

Per germline, CDR1 SGHVS and CDR2 FQNEAQ. This CDR3 has 15 amino acids. The trim removed 7 bases at V and 2 bases at J, leaving 9 bases unmatched. A patient was excluded if there was uncontrolled infection, other autoimmune disease, pregnancy or lactation. Fresh peripheral blood, roughly 10 ml, was the source of the PBMCs. Notes on the study in general: A median roughly six months before onset, the model predicted ophthalmopathy.

The sample taken for sequencing was blood. The source of this sequence is a man aged 18 to 30 with Graves' hyperthyroidism. V is TRBV7-8 and J is TRBJ1-1; 8 positions match TRBD1. CDR3 nucleotide sequence: TGTGCCAGCACCTTGGGGGCAGGGGGCAACACTGAAGCTTTCTTT. It is translated as CASTLGAGGNTEAFF.